The 6 T cell receptor beta chains presented below share a single source sample, sequenced in a study of blood T cell repertoires in COVID-19. Clones were read by immunoSEQ multiplex PCR, and TCRdb kept only the in-frame ones, dropping some. In the table there are about 500,000 clones, approximately 88% of which are singletons. Sequenced sample: peripheral blood. These receptor sequences come from a woman aged 45-60 years with COVID-19, enrolled during active disease.

The chain carries TRBV27 and TRBJ2-3; 11 bases match TRBD1. Per germline, CDR1 MNHEY and CDR2 SMNVEV (reference sequence). The CDR3 loop spans 14 amino acids. The V segment lost 7 bases and the J segment 5 bases; nucleotides outside the gene matches: 5. CDR3 in DNA: TGTGCCAGCACGGACAGGGGGCCACAAGATACGCAGTATTTT. Amino acids: CASTDRGPQDTQYF.

The chain uses TRBV15 and TRBJ2-5; D not certain. Germline-derived CDR1 and CDR2 are LNHNV and YYDKDF (reference sequence). The V end was cut by 0 bases, the J end by 0 bases, with 5 bases between. CDR3 size: 14 residues. CDR3 residues: CATSRDRYQETQYF. CDR3 nucleotides: TGTGCCACCAGCAGAGACAGATACCAAGAGACCCAGTACTTC.

This clone has just one count. The chain is built from TRBV6-6 and TRBJ1-3; no definite D call. V was shortened by 2 bases and J by 8 bases, with 13 bases between the two germline ends. The germline gives CDR1 MNHNY, CDR2 SVGAGI (reference sequence). This CDR3 spans 14 amino acids. The CDR3 sequence: CASSYLGQKDTIYF. The CDR3 nucleotides are TGTGCCAGCAGTTACCTTGGGCAGAAGGACACCATATATTTT.

The chain has TRBV28 and TRBJ2-7, with D possibly matching TRBD1 (6 bases). The V and J ends lost 4 bases and 5 bases respectively, with 9 bases between them. The CDR3 extends over 12 amino acids. Per the germline V gene, CDR1 is MDHEN and CDR2 is SYDVKM. Written as DNA, the CDR3 is TGTGCCAGCAGTTCAGGGGTGAACGAGCAGTACTTC. Its translation is CASSSGVNEQYF.

The chain couples TRBV6-6 to TRBJ1-1; tentative D call: TRBD1 (5 bases). The germline CDR1 and CDR2 sequences are MNHNY and SVGAGI (reference sequence). V shed 5 bases and J shed 4 bases, with 23 bases lying between them. CDR3 length: 17 amino acids. Written as DNA, the CDR3 is TGTGCCAGCAGTAGATCCGGAAACAGGAGGGAGGGCACTGAAGCTTTCTTT. Translation: CASSRSGNRREGTEAFF.

The chain recombines TRBV12-3 or TRBV12-4 with TRBJ1-1, with unresolved D. The CDR3 has 13 residues. V dropped 6 bases and J dropped 11 bases, with 19 bases sitting between them. The CDR3 DNA follows: TGTGCCAGCAGACTGGAGGGTCCGAGTGGTGCTTTCTTT. It is translated as CASRLEGPSGAFF.